Below are 8 T cell receptor beta chains sequenced from a single sample in a study of CD8+CD57+ T cells in acquired aplastic anemia. Selection for sequencing was limited to patients who had shown CD8+CD57+ cell expansion by flow cytometry. Profiles of TCR beta VDJ and CDR3 were generated from a genomic DNA template. TCRdb passed the reads through MiXCR, listing each CDR3 protein once. The sample yields 130,000 or so distinct CDR3 sequences, over 55% seen once. The sequencing input was sorted CD4+, CD8+, or CD8+CD57+ T cells (not recorded which) from PBMCs. The receptors originated from a human donor with aplastic anemia.

The chain has TRBV20-1 and TRBJ2-7; D remains ambiguous. Germline loops: CDR1 DFQATT, CDR2 SNEGSKA (reference sequence). Trimming shortened V by 3 bases and J by 2 bases, and 14 bases separated the two germline ends. The CDR3 consists of 14 residues. For the CDR3, the DNA is TGCAGTGCTAGGCTGGAAGGGTACACCTACGAGCAGTACTTC. Protein: CSARLEGYTYEQYF.

V and J are TRBV7-9 and TRBJ2-5, with D tentatively TRBD2 (5 bases). Germline lookup yields CDR1 SEHNR and CDR2 FQNEAQ (reference sequence). V lost 1 base and J lost 7, with 7 bases in between. The CDR3 loop spans 12 amino acids. The CDR3 here is CASSLVEGTQYF. The CDR3 DNA is TGTGCCAGCAGCTTAGTAGAGGGGACCCAGTACTTC.

The chain combines TRBV27 with TRBJ2-5, with 9 bases matching TRBD1. In germline, CDR1 is MNHEY, CDR2 SMNVEV (reference sequence). The ends lost 2 bases at V and 5 bases at J; junction bases unmatched: 6. CDR3 length: 15 amino acids. CDR3 loop: CASSLGTGLGETQYF. CDR3 nucleotide sequence: TGTGCCAGCAGTTTAGGGACAGGGTTGGGTGAGACCCAGTACTTC.

V usage is TRBV29-1 and J usage is TRBJ2-7; the D is unclear. V was shortened by 3 bases and J by 6 bases, with 9 bases between the two germline ends. Germline V gene lookup returns CDR1 SQVTM and CDR2 ANQGSEA. The CDR3 loop spans 11 amino acids. For the CDR3, the DNA is TGCAGCGTTGACTCAGGTCCCGAGCAGTACTTC. As protein: CSVDSGPEQYF.

V usage is TRBV10-2 and J usage is TRBJ2-7, with 9 bases aligning to TRBD2. V lost 5 bases to trimming and J lost 4 bases; unmatched junction nucleotides: 6. The CDR3 covers 14 residues. The germline CDR1 and CDR2 sequences are WSHSY and SAAADI. The CDR3 spells CASSPLAGKYEQYF. The CDR3 nucleotides are TGCGCCAGCAGTCCGCTAGCGGGGAAGTACGAGCAGTACTTC.

This clonotype was seen ten or more times. The chain has TRBV10-3 and TRBJ2-7; TRBD1 aligns across 9 bases. CDR3 length equals 12 residues. Germline CDR1 is ENHRY and CDR2 is SYGVKD. Losses at the gene ends were 7 bases for V and 6 bases for J; bases not matched to a gene: 4. The CDR3 here is CAITETGGEQYF. CDR3 coding DNA: TGTGCCATCACCGAGACAGGGGGCGAGCAGTACTTC.

This clonotype was seen more than once but under ten times. V usage is TRBV7-9 and J usage is TRBJ1-1, with D unclear. This CDR3 spans 13 amino acids. With 3 bases removed from V and 4 bases from J, the gap between germline ends came to 9 bases. The germline gives CDR1 SEHNR, CDR2 FQNEAQ (reference sequence). The CDR3, as DNA: TGTGCCAGCAGCTTTTGGGAGGCCACTGAAGCTTTCTTT. This gives the protein CASSFWEATEAFF.

The chain is built from TRBV4-2 and TRBJ2-3; TRBD2 aligns across 8 bases. This CDR3 comprises 16 residues. Germline CDR1 LGHNA, CDR2 YNFKEQ. With V trimmed by 4 bases and J by 4 bases, 10 bases remained unmatched. For the CDR3, the DNA is TGTGCCAGCAGCCCGGGAGGGCGGGTTTTGCCAGATACGCAGTATTTT. It specifies CASSPGGRVLPDTQYF.